Following are 7 T cell receptor beta chains from one sample sequenced in a study of cytomegalovirus exposure and HLA in healthy donors. Amplification used 60 Vbeta primers and 13 Jbeta primers. Clones were sequenced by immunoSEQ multiplex PCR, and TCRdb holds only the in-frame ones, with some missing. The sample lists roughly 100,000 clones, around 82% occurring once. Source material: PBMCs. These receptors were obtained from a man aged 25-45 years in good health and CMV-seropositive.

The chain employs TRBV10-2 and TRBJ1-1, with 8 bases identical to TRBD1. The germline CDR1 and CDR2 sequences are WSHSY and SAAADI. V lost 6 bases, J lost 1 base, and 4 bases stayed unmatched. CDR3 size: 14 residues. CDR3 sequence (DNA): TGCGCCAGCAGCCTAGGACAGGGGAACACTGAAGCTTTCTTT. Protein sequence: CASSLGQGNTEAFF.

The chain carries TRBV30 and TRBJ2-5, with 8 nucleotides matching TRBD2. Germline CDR1 and CDR2: GTSNPN and SVGIG (reference sequence). Trimming cost V 3 bases and J 1 base; bases outside gene matches: 10. The CDR3 consists of 16 residues. CDR3 sequence (DNA): TGTGCCTGGAGGGGCGGTAGCGGGAAGGTCCAAGAGACCCAGTACTTC. It is translated as CAWRGGSGKVQETQYF.

The chain employs TRBV29-1 and TRBJ2-7; 7 nucleotides agree with TRBD1. The CDR3 length is 13 residues. Germline V lookup: CDR1 SQVTM, CDR2 ANQGSEA. After removal of 4 bases from V and 0 bases from J, the junction contained 3 bases not matched to a gene. CDR3 DNA sequence: TGCAGCGTTGGACAGGGCCGCTCCTACGAGCAGTACTTC. Its protein is CSVGQGRSYEQYF.

The chain joins TRBV2 to TRBJ2-1, with TRBD1 matching 10 bases. The V segment lost 5 bases and the J segment 9 bases; nucleotides outside the gene matches: 10. There are 15 residues in the CDR3. The V gene's germline CDR1 is SNHLY and CDR2 FYNNEI. The chain's CDR3 is CASSFKTGGMSEQFF. CDR3 nucleotides: TGTGCCAGCAGTTTTAAGACAGGGGGCATGAGTGAGCAGTTCTTC.

The gene calls are TRBV7-6 and TRBJ1-2; TRBD1 is a possible D gene (6 bases). V dropped 0 bases and J dropped 6 bases, with 8 bases sitting between them. This CDR3 is built from 13 residues. Germline assignment: CDR1 SGHVS and CDR2 FNYEAQ. In DNA form, the CDR3 reads TGTGCCAGCAGCTTAGCGACAGGTGATGGCTACACCTTC. This sequence encodes CASSLATGDGYTF. Full variable domain (remainder filled in from reference TRBV7-6 and TRBJ1-2): GAGVSQSPRYKVTKRGQDVALRCDPISGHVSLYWYRQALGQGPEFLTYFNYEAQQDKSGLPNDRFSAERPEGSISTLTIQRTEQRDSAMYRCASSLATGDGYTFGSGTRLTVV.

The rearrangement links TRBV18 to TRBJ1-5; D uncertain. This CDR3 contains 17 residues. CDR1 is KGHSH and CDR2 is LQKENI in the germline V gene. V lost 0 bases, J lost 2 bases, and 14 bases lay in between. The CDR3 here is CASSPPSGGIGNQPQHF. For the CDR3, the DNA is TGTGCCAGCTCACCACCTAGTGGAGGTATCGGCAATCAGCCCCAGCATTTT.

This clone was found once. The genes are TRBV27 and TRBJ2-3, with 9 bases that match TRBD2. Germline assignment: CDR1 MNHEY and CDR2 SMNVEV (reference sequence). Trimming removed 8 bases from V and 6 bases from J; junction bases left unmatched: 12. The CDR3 length is 15 residues. The CDR3 spells CASARVAGVSDTQYF. DNA for the CDR3: TGTGCCAGCGCTAGGGTAGCGGGAGTGAGTGATACGCAGTATTTT.